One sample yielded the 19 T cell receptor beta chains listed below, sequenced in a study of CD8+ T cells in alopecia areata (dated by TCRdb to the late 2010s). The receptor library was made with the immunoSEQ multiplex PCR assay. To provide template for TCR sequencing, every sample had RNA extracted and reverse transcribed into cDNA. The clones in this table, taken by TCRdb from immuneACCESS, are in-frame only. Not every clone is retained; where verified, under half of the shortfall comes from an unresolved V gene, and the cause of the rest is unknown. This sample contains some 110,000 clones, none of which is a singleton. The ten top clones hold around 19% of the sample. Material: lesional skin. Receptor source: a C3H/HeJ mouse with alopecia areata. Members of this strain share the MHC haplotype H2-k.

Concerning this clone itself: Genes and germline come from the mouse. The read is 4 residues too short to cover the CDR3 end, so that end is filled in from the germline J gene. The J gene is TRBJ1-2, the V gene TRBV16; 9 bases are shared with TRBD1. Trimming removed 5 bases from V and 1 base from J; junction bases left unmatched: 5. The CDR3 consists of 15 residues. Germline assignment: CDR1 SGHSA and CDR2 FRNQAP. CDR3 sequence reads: CASSPQGQGNSDYTF. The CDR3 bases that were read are TGTGCAAGCAGCCCGCAGGGACAGGGAAACTCC.

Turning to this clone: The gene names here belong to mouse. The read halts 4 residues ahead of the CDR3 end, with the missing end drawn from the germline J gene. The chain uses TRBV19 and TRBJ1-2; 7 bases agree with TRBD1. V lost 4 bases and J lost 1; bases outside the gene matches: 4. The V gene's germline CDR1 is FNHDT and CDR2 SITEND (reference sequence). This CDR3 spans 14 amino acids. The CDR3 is CASSFYRGNSDYTF. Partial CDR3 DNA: TGTGCCAGCAGTTTCTACAGGGGAAACTCC.

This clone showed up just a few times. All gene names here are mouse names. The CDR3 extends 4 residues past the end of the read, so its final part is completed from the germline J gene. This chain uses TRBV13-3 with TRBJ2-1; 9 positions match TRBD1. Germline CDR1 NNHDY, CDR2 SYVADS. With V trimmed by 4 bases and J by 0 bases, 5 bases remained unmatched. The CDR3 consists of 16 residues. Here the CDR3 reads CASSLTGGYNYAEQFF. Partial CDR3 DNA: TGTGCCAGCAGTCTGACAGGGGGTTATAACTATGCT.

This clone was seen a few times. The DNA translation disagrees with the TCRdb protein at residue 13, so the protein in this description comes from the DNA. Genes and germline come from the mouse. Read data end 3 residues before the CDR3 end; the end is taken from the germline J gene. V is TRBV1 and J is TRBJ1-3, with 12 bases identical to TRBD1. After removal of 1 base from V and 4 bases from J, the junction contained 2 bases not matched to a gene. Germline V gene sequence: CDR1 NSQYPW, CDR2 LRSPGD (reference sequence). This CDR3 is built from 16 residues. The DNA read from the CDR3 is TGCACCTGCAGTGCAGGGGACAGGGGGCGAGGAAATACG. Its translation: CTCSAGDRGRGNT. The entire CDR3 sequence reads CTCSAGDRGRGNTLYF. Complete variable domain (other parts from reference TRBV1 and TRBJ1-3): VTLLEQNPRWRLVPRGQAVNLRCILKNSQYPWMSWYQQDLQKQLQWLFTLRSPGDKEVKSLPGADYLATRVTDTELRLQVANMSQGRTLYCTCSAGDRGRGNTLYFGEGSRLIVV.

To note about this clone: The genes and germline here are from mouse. The part of the CDR3 DNA that was read is TGTGCCAGCAAGAAGGGGACAGGGCCCGAA. It specifies CASKKGTGPE. The entire CDR3 reads CASKKGTGPERLFF. The V and J genes are TRBV19 and TRBJ1-4, with 9 bases fitting TRBD1. The read finishes 4 residues shy of the CDR3 end, and the germline J gene is used to complete it. The CDR3 consists of 14 residues. The germline gives CDR1 FNHDT, CDR2 SITEND (reference sequence).

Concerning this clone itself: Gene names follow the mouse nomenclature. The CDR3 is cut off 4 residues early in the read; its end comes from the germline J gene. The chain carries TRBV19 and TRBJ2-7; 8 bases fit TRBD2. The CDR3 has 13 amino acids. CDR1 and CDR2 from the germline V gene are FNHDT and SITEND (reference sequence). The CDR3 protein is CASSIWGVDEQYF. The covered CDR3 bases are TGTGCCAGCAGTATCTGGGGGGTAGAT.

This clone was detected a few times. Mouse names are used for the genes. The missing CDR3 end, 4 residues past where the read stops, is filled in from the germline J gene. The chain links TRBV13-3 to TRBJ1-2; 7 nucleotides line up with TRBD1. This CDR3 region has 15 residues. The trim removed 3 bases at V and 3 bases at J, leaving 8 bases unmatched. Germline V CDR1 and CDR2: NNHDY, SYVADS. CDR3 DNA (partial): TGTGCCAGCAGTGGTTGGGCAGGGGGTCACTCC. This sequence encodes CASSGWAGGHS. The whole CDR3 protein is CASSGWAGGHSDYTF.

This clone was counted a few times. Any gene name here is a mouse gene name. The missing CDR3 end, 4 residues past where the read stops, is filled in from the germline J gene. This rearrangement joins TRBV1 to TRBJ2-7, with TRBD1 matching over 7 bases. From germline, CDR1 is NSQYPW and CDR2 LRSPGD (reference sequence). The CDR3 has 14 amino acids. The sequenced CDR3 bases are TGCACCTGCAGTGCAGTCCGGGACAGTTAT. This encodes CTCSAVRDSY. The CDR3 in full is CTCSAVRDSYEQYF.

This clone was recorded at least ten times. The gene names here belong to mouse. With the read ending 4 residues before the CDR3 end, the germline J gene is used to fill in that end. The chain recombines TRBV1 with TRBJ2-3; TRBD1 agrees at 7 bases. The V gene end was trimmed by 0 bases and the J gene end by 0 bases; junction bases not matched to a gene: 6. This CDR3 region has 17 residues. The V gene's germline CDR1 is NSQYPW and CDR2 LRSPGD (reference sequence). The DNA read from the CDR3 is TGCACCTGCAGTGCAGATTTACAGGGGAGTAGTGCAGAA. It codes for CTCSADLQGSSAE. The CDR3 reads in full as CTCSADLQGSSAETLYF.

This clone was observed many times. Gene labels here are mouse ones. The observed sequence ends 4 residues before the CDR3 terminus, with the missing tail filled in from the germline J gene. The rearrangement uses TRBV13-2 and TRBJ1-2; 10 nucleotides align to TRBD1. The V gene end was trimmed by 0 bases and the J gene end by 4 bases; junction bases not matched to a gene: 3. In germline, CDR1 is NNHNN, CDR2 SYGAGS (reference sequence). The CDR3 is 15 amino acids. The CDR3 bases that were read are TGTGCCAGCGGTGATGCGACAGGGGGCGGCTCC. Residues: CASGDATGGGS. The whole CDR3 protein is CASGDATGGGSDYTF.

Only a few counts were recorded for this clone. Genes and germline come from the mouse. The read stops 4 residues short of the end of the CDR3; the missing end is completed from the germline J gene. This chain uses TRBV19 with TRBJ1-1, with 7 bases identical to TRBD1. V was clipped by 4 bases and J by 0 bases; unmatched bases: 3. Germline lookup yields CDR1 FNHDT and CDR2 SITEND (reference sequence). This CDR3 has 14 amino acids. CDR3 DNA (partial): TGTGCCAGCAGTTCGACAGGGAAGAACACA. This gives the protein CASSSTGKNT. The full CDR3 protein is CASSSTGKNTEVFF.

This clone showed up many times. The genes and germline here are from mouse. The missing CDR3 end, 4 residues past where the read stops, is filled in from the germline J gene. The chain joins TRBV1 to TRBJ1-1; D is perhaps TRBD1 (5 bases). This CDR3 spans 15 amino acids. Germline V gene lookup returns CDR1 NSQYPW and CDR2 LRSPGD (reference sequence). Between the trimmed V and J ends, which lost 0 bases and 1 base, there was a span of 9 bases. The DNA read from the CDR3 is TGCACCTGCAGTGCAGATAGCCAGGGGAACACA. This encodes CTCSADSQGNT. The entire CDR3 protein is CTCSADSQGNTEVFF.

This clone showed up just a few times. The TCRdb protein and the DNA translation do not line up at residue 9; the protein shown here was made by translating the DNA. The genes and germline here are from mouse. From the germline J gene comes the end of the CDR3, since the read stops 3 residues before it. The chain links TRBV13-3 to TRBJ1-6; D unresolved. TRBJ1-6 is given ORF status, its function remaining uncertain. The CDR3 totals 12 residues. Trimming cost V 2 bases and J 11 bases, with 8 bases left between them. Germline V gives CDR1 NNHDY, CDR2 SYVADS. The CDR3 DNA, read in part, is TGTGCCAGCAGTGACCACAAGGCGCCC. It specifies CASSDHKAP. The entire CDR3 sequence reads CASSDHKAPLYF.

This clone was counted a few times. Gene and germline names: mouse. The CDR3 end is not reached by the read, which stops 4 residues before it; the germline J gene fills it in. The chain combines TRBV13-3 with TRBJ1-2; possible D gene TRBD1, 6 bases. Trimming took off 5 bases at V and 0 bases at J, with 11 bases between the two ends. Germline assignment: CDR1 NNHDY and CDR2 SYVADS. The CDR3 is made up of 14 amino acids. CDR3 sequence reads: CASRSDSANSDYTF. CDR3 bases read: TGTGCCAGCAGATCGGACAGTGCAAACTCC.

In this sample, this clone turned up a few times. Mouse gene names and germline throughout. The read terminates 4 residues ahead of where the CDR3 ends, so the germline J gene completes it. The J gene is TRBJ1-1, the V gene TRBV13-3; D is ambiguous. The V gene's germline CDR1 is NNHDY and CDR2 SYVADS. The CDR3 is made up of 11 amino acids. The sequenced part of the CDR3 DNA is TGTGCCAGCAGCAGAGGTACA. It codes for CASSRGT. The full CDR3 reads CASSRGTEVFF.

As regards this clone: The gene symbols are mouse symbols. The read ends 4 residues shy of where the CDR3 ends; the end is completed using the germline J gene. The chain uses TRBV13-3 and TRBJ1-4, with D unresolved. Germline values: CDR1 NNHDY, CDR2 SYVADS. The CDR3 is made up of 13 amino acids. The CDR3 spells CASSDAPGERLFF. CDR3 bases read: TGTGCCAGCAGTGATGCCCCAGGCGAA.

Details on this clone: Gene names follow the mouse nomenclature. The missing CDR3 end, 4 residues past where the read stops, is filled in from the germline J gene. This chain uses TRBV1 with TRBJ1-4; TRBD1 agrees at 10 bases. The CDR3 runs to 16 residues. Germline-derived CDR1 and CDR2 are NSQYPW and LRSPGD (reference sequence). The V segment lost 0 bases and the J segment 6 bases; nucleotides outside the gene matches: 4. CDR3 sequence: CTCSADLGTGDERLFF. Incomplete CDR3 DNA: TGCACCTGCAGTGCAGATTTGGGGACAGGGGACGAA.

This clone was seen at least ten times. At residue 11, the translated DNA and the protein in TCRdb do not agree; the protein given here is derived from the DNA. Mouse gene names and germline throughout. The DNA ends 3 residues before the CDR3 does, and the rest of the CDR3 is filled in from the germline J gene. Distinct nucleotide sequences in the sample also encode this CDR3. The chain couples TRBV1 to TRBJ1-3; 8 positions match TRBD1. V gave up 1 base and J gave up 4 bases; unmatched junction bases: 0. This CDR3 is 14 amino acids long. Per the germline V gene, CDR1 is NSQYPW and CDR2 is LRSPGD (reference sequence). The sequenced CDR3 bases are TGCACCTGCAGTGCAGGGGACAGGGGAAATACG. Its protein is CTCSAGDRGNT. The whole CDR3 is CTCSAGDRGNTLYF.

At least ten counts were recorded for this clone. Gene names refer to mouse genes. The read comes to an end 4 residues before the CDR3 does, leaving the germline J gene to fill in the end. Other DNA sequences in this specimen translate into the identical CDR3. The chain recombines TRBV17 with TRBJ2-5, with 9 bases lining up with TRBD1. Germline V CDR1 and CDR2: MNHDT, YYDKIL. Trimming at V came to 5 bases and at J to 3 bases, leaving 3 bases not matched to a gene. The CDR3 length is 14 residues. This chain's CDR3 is CASSSGTGQDTQYF. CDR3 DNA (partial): TGTGCTAGCAGTTCCGGGACAGGGCAAGAC.